This T cell receptor beta chain derives from a study of molecular identifiers for immune sequencing clone quantification (dated by TCRdb to the late 2010s). Regarding the research as a whole: For a replicate experiment, the RNA from either about 20,000 or 100,000 naive CD8 T cells was divided into five aliquots, and four of those aliquots went on to sequencing. This methods study used CD8 T cells to benchmark TCR RNA copy counting and molecular-identifier clustering-based TCR repertoire sequencing (MIDCIRS).

Libraries were made using PCR. Instrument on record: Illumina HiSeq 4000. Bulk TCR libraries were made following a previously described method, with the TCR primers given in Table S5. The Qiagen AllPrep DNA/RNA kit was used to purify total RNA. Before analysis, reads from multiple sequencing runs of one library were combined. The original methods were these. Reads were retained only if their TCR constant sequence matched exactly, and those retained reads were trimmed to 150 nt and grouped according to their 12-nt molecular barcodes. Within each barcode group, reads were sub-clustered at a 15% Levenshtein threshold, and quality-weighted consensus sequences were built per RNA molecule. Non-functional sequences were discarded, and so were lower-count sequences lying one edit away from another sequence. Barcode sub-clusters with fewer than 20% of the maximum read count were removed, based on fitting two negative binomial distributions. The raw public data were reprocessed by TCRdb itself: fastp quality trimming at Q25, MiXCR clonotype calling, in-frame beta chains only. Every CDR3 protein is listed once, alongside the most common genes and DNA of its rows. The V and J calls, along with clone size, are taken from TCRdb and not from the paper's own processing. The sample table records around 82,000 distinct CDR3 sequences; 15% to 20% of these occur just once. The ten largest clones represent roughly 0.85% of the sample.

Naive CD8 T cell libraries were made from approximately 20,000 to 1,000,000 sorted cells using 10%, 30% or 50% of purified RNA. Naive CD8 T cells, defined as CD8+CD4-CCR7+CD45RA+, were FACS-sorted into RLT Plus buffer on a BD FACSAria II. Roughly nine TCR copies' worth of Jurkat RNA were spiked into 20,000-1,000,000 naive CD8 T cell samples to test detection sensitivity. Enrichment of CD8 T cells was performed with RosetteSep CD8+ T Cell Enrichment Cocktail and Ficoll-Paque, after which ACK red cell lysis was carried out. Ten or more counts support this clonotype. It has no known antigen specificity. Qualities for individual bases were not recorded, and no much larger clone is one base off. Study-wide findings and limitations: Naive libraries contained spiked-in Jurkat TCR RNA (approximately 10 copies' worth), which is not part of the donor repertoire. Modeling gave about three recovered TCR RNA copies per cell versus about 10 by digital PCR, implying approximately 30% capture efficiency. When barcode sub-clustering was omitted, TCR diversity was inflated by chimeric consensus sequences, with chimeras reaching as high as 47%. Even against a background of around 950,000 naive CD8 T cells, spiked-in Jurkat TCR RNA amounting to a single cell's worth was reported to be detectable. Clones above 20 RNA copies held over 98% of molecules in CMV-specific effector cells but under 1% in naive cells. Highly expanded clone sizes could be underestimated because identical TCR molecules may share a barcode.

Here V drops 2 bases and J drops 7 bases, and the junction holds 10 bases not matched to any gene. CDR3 length: 16 amino acids, cysteine to phenylalanine. The sequence is cut down to CDR3 DNA, 48 bases in frame from base 1. According to the germline V gene, CDR1 reads SGHRS and CDR2 reads YFSETQ. The TCR originated in a human donor in good health. Some libraries in this study had Jurkat cell RNA spiked in. The chain is made from TRBV5-1 and TRBJ2-1, and 9 bases in between align with TRBD2. The source material was naive CD8+ T cells from blood, with Jurkat cell RNA spiked in. Sample cell subset or site, as interpreted from the label and publication: FACS-sorted CD8+CD4-CCR7+CD45RA+ naive T cells. The sequenced DNA is TGCGCCAGCAGCTTTGGGGGAAGCGGGGGGTTAAATGAGCAGTTCTTC. It encodes CASSFGGSGGLNEQFF.